The clone carrying this TCR beta chain was counted only a few times. Its antigen is as yet unknown. With a J-beta primer mix and a sample-barcoded 5' primer, a second PCR ran about 6 to 11 cycles. Each CDR3 protein is one row after TCRdb ran MiXCR on the 5' RACE reads. The data hold 750,000 or so distinct CDR3 sequences, with 25% observed a single time. This entry is derived from a study of blood T cells in healthy people across ages. Study outcomes and limitations: Diversity estimates drawn from one million T cells were deemed underestimates. While age rose, TCR beta diversity per million T cells dropped in a roughly linear way.

These same data were also listed under a study on T cells of mothers and their children. This second study says: Several million TCR beta reads per child versus over 10 million per mother.

This clonotype originated in a boy aged 10-17 years in good health. The specimen was blood.

In DNA, the CDR3 is TGTGCCAGCAGTCCCAGGAGGATTGGAGTAAATCAGCCCCAGCATTTT. Translation: CASSPRRIGVNQPQHF. The gene calls are TRBV28 and TRBJ1-5, with no clear D. Trimming left V 5 bases short and J 4 bases short, with 18 bases between. CDR3 size: 16 residues. CDR1 and CDR2 from the germline V gene are MDHEN and SYDVKM.